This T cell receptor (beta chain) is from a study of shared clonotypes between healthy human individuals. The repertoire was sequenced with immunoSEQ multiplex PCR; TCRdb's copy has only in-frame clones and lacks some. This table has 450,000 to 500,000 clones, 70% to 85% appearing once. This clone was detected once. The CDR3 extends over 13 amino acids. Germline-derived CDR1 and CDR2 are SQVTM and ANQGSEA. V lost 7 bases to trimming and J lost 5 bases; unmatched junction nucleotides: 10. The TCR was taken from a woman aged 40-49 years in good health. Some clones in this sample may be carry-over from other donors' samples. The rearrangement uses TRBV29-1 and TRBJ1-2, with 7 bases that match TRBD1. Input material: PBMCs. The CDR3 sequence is CSAPTRGPYGYTF. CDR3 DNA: TGCAGCGCTCCGACTAGGGGGCCGTATGGCTACACCTTC.